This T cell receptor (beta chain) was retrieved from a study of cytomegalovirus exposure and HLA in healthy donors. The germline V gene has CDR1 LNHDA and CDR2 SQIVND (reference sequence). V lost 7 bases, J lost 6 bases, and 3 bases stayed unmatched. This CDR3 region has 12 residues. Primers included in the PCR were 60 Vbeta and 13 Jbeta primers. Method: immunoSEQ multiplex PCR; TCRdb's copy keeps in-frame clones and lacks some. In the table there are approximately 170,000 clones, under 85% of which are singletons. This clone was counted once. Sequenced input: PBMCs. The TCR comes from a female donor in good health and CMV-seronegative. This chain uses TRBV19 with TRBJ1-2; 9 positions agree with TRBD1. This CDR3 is CASMDRGNGYTF. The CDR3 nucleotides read TGTGCCAGTATGGACAGGGGAAATGGCTACACCTTC.